Below are 15 T cell receptor beta chains sequenced from a single sample in a study of T-cell reconstitution after alpha-beta-depleted transplantation in children. Unique molecular identifiers featured in how the TCRbeta library was prepared. TCRdb used MiXCR to reprocess the PCR reads, holding one entry per CDR3 protein. This repertoire shows hundreds of thousands of distinct CDR3 sequences, 10% to 15% found once; its top ten account for 2% to 2.5%. This specimen consisted of PBMCs, mostly from graft donor cells, obtained 360 days after TCRalphabeta/CD19-depleted stem cell transplant. These receptors all stem from a male patient aged 10-17 years who had a stem cell transplant for acute myeloid leukemia, so the T cells may come from the graft donor.

The rearrangement links TRBV7-6 to TRBJ2-5; D gene uncertain. This CDR3 spans 16 amino acids. Looked up from germline, CDR1 is SGHVS and CDR2 is FNYEAQ. V shed 0 bases and J shed 2 bases, with 13 bases lying between them. Here the CDR3 DNA reads TGTGCCAGCAGCTTAGCTCCTAAGCTAGTTCAAGAGACCCAGTACTTC. Translated: CASSLAPKLVQETQYF.

This clonotype was picked up a small number of times. V gene TRBV6-6 combines with J gene TRBJ1-1; D is ambiguous. CDR3 length equals 13 residues. Germline assignment: CDR1 MNHNY and CDR2 SVGAGI (reference sequence). V was cut by 6 bases and J by 6 bases, with 14 bases left in between. This CDR3 is CASSSSFGSEAFF. In DNA form, the CDR3 reads TGTGCCAGCAGCTCCTCATTTGGGTCTGAAGCTTTCTTT.

The CDR3 DNA is TGTGCCAGCAGTCCACTAGCAGGGGTTTACAATGAGCAGTTCTTC. It encodes CASSPLAGVYNEQFF. V and J are TRBV6-2 or TRBV6-3 and TRBJ2-1; D possibly matches TRBD1 or TRBD2 (6 bases each). This CDR3 has 15 residues. V was shortened by 5 bases and J by 4 bases, with 15 bases between the two germline ends. Germline values: CDR1 MNHEY, CDR2 SVGEGT.

The chain couples TRBV6-5 to TRBJ2-7; TRBD2 matches 9 bases. Germline trimming cut 3 bases from V and 2 bases from J; bases unmatched to any gene: 11. Germline V lookup: CDR1 MNHEY, CDR2 SVGAGI. This CDR3 comprises 17 residues. The CDR3 spells CASSYLTGVAGAYEQYF. CDR3 sequence (DNA): TGTGCCAGCAGTTATCTCACGGGGGTAGCGGGAGCCTACGAGCAGTACTTC.

At least ten counts were recorded for this clonotype. The chain links TRBV9 to TRBJ1-5; weak D call: TRBD1 (5 bases). V was clipped by 0 bases and J by 6 bases, with 7 bases between them. The germline gives CDR1 SGDLS, CDR2 YYNGEE. The CDR3 is made up of 13 amino acids. CDR3 in DNA: TGTGCCAGCAGCGTAGCGGGGGGTCAGCCCCAGCATTTT. It is translated as CASSVAGGQPQHF.

V and J are TRBV28 and TRBJ2-7, with D possibly being TRBD1 (7 bases). The CDR3 sequence is 16 residues long. Germline loops: CDR1 MDHEN, CDR2 SYDVKM. V was cut by 7 bases and J by 3 bases, with 22 bases left in between. The CDR3 nucleotides are TGTGCCAGCACAAGTTGGCCAGGGGGAGGACTCTACGAGCAGTACTTC. Residues: CASTSWPGGGLYEQYF.

This clonotype was seen more than once but under ten times. This chain links TRBV29-1 with TRBJ2-3, with D hard to call. The CDR3 is made up of 13 amino acids. The V end lost 8 bases, the J end lost 2 bases, and 14 bases lay between the germline ends. The germline gives CDR1 SQVTM, CDR2 ANQGSEA. The CDR3 loop reads CSLARPLTDTQYF. DNA for the CDR3: TGCAGCTTAGCTCGACCCCTCACAGATACGCAGTATTTT.

This chain connects TRBV24-1 to TRBJ2-2; 7 nucleotides line up with TRBD1. Germline lookup yields CDR1 KGHDR and CDR2 SFDVKD. With 4 bases clipped from V and 6 bases from J, the junction kept 10 bases outside the gene matches. The CDR3 extends over 16 amino acids. The CDR3 DNA follows: TGTGCCACCAGTGAATCCCGGGACAGCATGGCCGGGGAGCTGTTTTTT. Translated: CATSESRDSMAGELFF.

This clonotype was picked up many times. The chain couples TRBV20-1 to TRBJ2-7; D is unclear. This CDR3 region has 11 residues. The V gene's germline CDR1 is DFQATT and CDR2 SNEGSKA (reference sequence). Trimming stripped 6 bases from V and 3 bases from J, with 9 bases between. In DNA form, the CDR3 reads TGCAGTGCCCCGACTCTCTACGAGCAGTACTTC. Its protein product is CSAPTLYEQYF.

This clonotype was detected many times. The chain combines TRBV27 with TRBJ2-5; TRBD1 agrees at 7 bases. Germline V lookup: CDR1 MNHEY, CDR2 SMNVEV (reference sequence). V dropped 3 bases and J dropped 5; count of bases not matched to a gene: 3. CDR3 size: 13 residues. CDR3 loop: CASSFTGVETQYF. CDR3 sequence (DNA): TGTGCCAGCAGTTTTACAGGGGTGGAGACCCAGTACTTC.

There are a few counts of this clonotype. The chain employs TRBV18 and TRBJ2-6, with D hard to call. V shed 3 bases and J shed 0 bases, with 6 bases lying between them. The CDR3 extends over 15 amino acids. CDR1 and CDR2 (germline): KGHSH, LQKENI. DNA of the CDR3: TGTGCCAGCTCACCTGACCACTCTGGGGCCAACGTCCTGACTTTC. It codes for CASSPDHSGANVLTF.

This clonotype was detected only a few times. V is TRBV6-2 or TRBV6-3 and J is TRBJ2-1; 8 bases are shared with TRBD2. Germline-derived CDR1 and CDR2 are MNHEY and SVGEGT. The CDR3 is made up of 16 amino acids. Germline trimming cut 5 bases from V and 5 bases from J; bases unmatched to any gene: 11. The CDR3, as DNA: TGTGCCAGCAGTACTCTACTAGCGGCAGGCGACAATGAGCAGTTCTTC. This encodes CASSTLLAAGDNEQFF.

This clonotype was recorded a few times. This CDR3 reads CSVRAGGSNEQFF. The CDR3 coding sequence is TGCAGCGTTCGGGCGGGAGGGAGCAATGAGCAGTTCTTC. The chain links TRBV29-1 to TRBJ2-1; 9 bases match TRBD2. Unmatched junction bases numbered 5, after V lost 5 bases and J lost 6 bases. This CDR3 contains 13 residues. The germline V gene encodes CDR1 SQVTM and CDR2 ANQGSEA.

The rearrangement joins TRBV11-1 to TRBJ2-5; 10 nucleotides agree with TRBD2. V was clipped by 5 bases and J by 2 bases; unmatched bases: 5. The V gene's germline CDR1 is SGHAT and CDR2 FQDESV (reference sequence). The CDR3 spans 15 residues. CDR3 amino acids: CASSAGLAAQETQYF. In DNA, the CDR3 is TGTGCCAGCAGCGCCGGACTAGCGGCTCAAGAGACCCAGTACTTC.

This clonotype was observed a few times. The V call is TRBV5-1, the J call TRBJ2-2, with a weak D call TRBD1 (6 bases). Germline-derived CDR1 and CDR2 are SGHRS and YFSETQ. The CDR3 sequence is 16 residues long. Trimming took 3 bases from V and 4 from J, leaving 16 bases between them. The CDR3 reads CASSSQQGRGTGELFF. CDR3 coding DNA: TGCGCCAGCAGCTCCCAACAGGGCCGCGGCACCGGGGAGCTGTTTTTT.